The clone carrying this T cell receptor beta chain is a singleton in its sample. The germline V gene has CDR1 SGHTA and CDR2 FQGNSA. The V end was cut by 2 bases, the J end by 0 bases, with 17 bases between. CDR3 length: 18 amino acids. This sample was taken from a study of cytotoxic CD8 clonotypes in ibrutinib-treated CLL. Some clones are missing from TCRdb's copy, which holds only in-frame ones; the method was immunoSEQ multiplex PCR. This table has about 140,000 clones, around 93% appearing once. The TCR comes from a human donor with chronic lymphocytic leukemia. The V gene is TRBV7-2, the J gene TRBJ2-1, with D unclear. Specimen: PBMCs, collected after 12 months of ibrutinib treatment. The CDR3 coding sequence is TGTGCCAGCAGCTTATCGGTCGGCGGCTATAGCTCCTACAATGAGCAGTTCTTC. Residues: CASSLSVGGYSSYNEQFF.